A selection of T cell receptor beta chains follows, all from one sample in a study of cytomegalovirus exposure and HLA in healthy donors. The data were produced by immunoSEQ multiplex PCR, yet TCRdb's version contains in-frame clones alone and is incomplete. This table has roughly 160,000 clones, 70% to 80% appearing once. Sequencing was done on a sample of PBMCs. The receptors come from a man aged 35-49 years in good health and CMV-seronegative. Each CDR3 is given with its conserved first and last residue. The order of the fields is clone size, V gene, D gene, J gene, CDR3 DNA, CDR3 protein. A D gene is named only where the DNA matches it firmly. Rows may omit the clone size; those that give it use once, few, many or a size class.

size: -
V: TRBV11-3
D: -
J: TRBJ2-1
DNA: TGTGCCAGCAGCTCCGAGGGGGGGGGAGTTGCCCTCAATGAGCAGTTCTTC
CDR3: CASSSEGGGVALNEQFF

size: -
V: TRBV7-6
D: -
J: TRBJ2-7
DNA: TGTGCCAGCAGCTTAGAACGGACTATCTCCTACGAGCAGTACTTC
CDR3: CASSLERTISYEQYF

size: -
V: TRBV28
D: -
J: TRBJ2-7
DNA: TGTGCCAGCAGTTTGTACAGGGCTTTTGGAAACGAGCAGTACTTC
CDR3: CASSLYRAFGNEQYF

size: -
V: TRBV27
D: -
J: TRBJ1-1
DNA: TGTGCCAGCACCCCTCGGGTTGGGTTAATGAACACTGAAGCTTTCTTT
CDR3: CASTPRVGLMNTEAFF

size: -
V: TRBV21-1
D: -
J: TRBJ2-5
DNA: TGTGCCAGCAGCAAAGGAATTAGAGCCCAAGAGACCCAGTACTTC
CDR3: CASSKGIRAQETQYF

size: -
V: TRBV19
D: -
J: TRBJ1-4
DNA: TGTGCCAGTAGTACAGCAGGGGTTGTTGGTGAAAAACTGTTTTTT
CDR3: CASSTAGVVGEKLFF

size: few
V: TRBV19
D: -
J: TRBJ2-2
DNA: TGTGCCAGTAGTATTCAGGGGACACCCACCGGGGAGCTGTTTTTT
CDR3: CASSIQGTPTGELFF

size: -
V: TRBV5-6
D: -
J: TRBJ1-1
DNA: TGTGCCAGCAGCTATAAACAGGTGTGGGGCGGGATGAACACTGAAGCTTTCTTT
CDR3: CASSYKQVWGGMNTEAFF

size: -
V: TRBV4-3
D: -
J: TRBJ2-7
DNA: TGCGCCAGCAGCCAAGTATACCCCCTTGGGCCCCCGTACGAGCAGTACTTC
CDR3: CASSQVYPLGPPYEQYF

size: -
V: TRBV28
D: -
J: TRBJ2-7
DNA: TGTGCCAGCACTTCTAGGCGGGGCCCGTACGAGCAGTACTTC
CDR3: CASTSRRGPYEQYF

size: -
V: TRBV2
D: -
J: TRBJ1-1
DNA: TGTGCCAGCAGTGTGTACTTGACAGGCACTGAAGCTTTCTTT
CDR3: CASSVYLTGTEAFF

size: once
V: TRBV7-9
D: -
J: TRBJ2-7
DNA: TGTGCCAGCAGCCCCATAGACAGAGACGAGCAGTACTTC
CDR3: CASSPIDRDEQYF

size: few
V: TRBV7-2
D: -
J: TRBJ2-1
DNA: TGTGCCAGCAGCCCTGACAGTGGGGGGTACAATGAGCAGTTCTTC
CDR3: CASSPDSGGYNEQFF

size: -
V: TRBV7-9
D: TRBD2
J: TRBJ2-7
DNA: TGTTCCAGCAGCTTACCAATAGCGGGAAGCTCCTACGAGCAGTACTTC
CDR3: CSSSLPIAGSSYEQYF

size: -
V: TRBV18
D: -
J: TRBJ2-5
DNA: TGTGCCAGCTCACCGGCAGGGGTGGAGACCCAGTACTTC
CDR3: CASSPAGVETQYF

size: -
V: TRBV27
D: -
J: TRBJ1-1
DNA: TGTGCCAGCAGCGACATAACCCTTAACACTGAAGCTTTCTTT
CDR3: CASSDITLNTEAFF

size: -
V: TRBV30
D: -
J: TRBJ2-7
DNA: TGTGCCTGGAGAGGACGCGGGCTAGTTCTTAACGAGCAGTACTTC
CDR3: CAWRGRGLVLNEQYF

size: -
V: TRBV2
D: TRBD2
J: TRBJ2-5
DNA: TGTGCCAGCAGTTCTAGCGGGAGGGCCTGGGAGACCCAGTACTTC
CDR3: CASSSSGRAWETQYF

size: -
V: TRBV5-3
D: -
J: TRBJ2-7
DNA: TGTGCCAGAAGCGCCTTGGACTCCCCTACCTACGAGCAGTACTTC
CDR3: CARSALDSPTYEQYF

size: -
V: TRBV18
D: -
J: TRBJ1-1
DNA: TGTGCCAGCTCACCGTTAACATCCAGGATGAACACTGAAGCTTTCTTT
CDR3: CASSPLTSRMNTEAFF

size: -
V: TRBV18
D: -
J: TRBJ2-7
DNA: TGTGCCAGCTCACCTGGGGGGGCGAGCATCTACGAGCAGTACTTC
CDR3: CASSPGGASIYEQYF

size: -
V: TRBV11-3
D: TRBD2
J: TRBJ2-2
DNA: TGTGCCAGCAGCTTAGGGCTTTCGTCTAGCGGGAGCGGGGAGCTGTTTTTT
CDR3: CASSLGLSSSGSGELFF

size: -
V: TRBV7-2
D: TRBD1
J: TRBJ2-7
DNA: TGTGCCAGCAGCTTAGGTGGTACCGGGACAGGGATGTCCTACGAGCAGTACTTC
CDR3: CASSLGGTGTGMSYEQYF

size: -
V: TRBV7-8
D: TRBD2
J: TRBJ2-1
DNA: TGTGCCAGCAGCTCTACCGGGACTAGCGGACTCTACAATGAGCAGTTCTTC
CDR3: CASSSTGTSGLYNEQFF

size: -
V: TRBV11-1
D: TRBD1
J: TRBJ2-2
DNA: TGTGCCAGCAGCTTAGTCGGACAGGGGGCGCGGGACGGGGAGCTGTTTTTT
CDR3: CASSLVGQGARDGELFF

size: few
V: TRBV28
D: -
J: TRBJ1-5
DNA: TGTGCCAGCAGTTCTCTAGTGGGGAGACGCAATCAGCCCCAGCATTTT
CDR3: CASSSLVGRRNQPQHF

size: -
V: TRBV4-1
D: TRBD2
J: TRBJ2-1
DNA: TGCGCCAGCAGCACACTGGGACTAGCGGCCTACAATGAGCAGTTCTTC
CDR3: CASSTLGLAAYNEQFF

size: once
V: TRBV19
D: TRBD1
J: TRBJ2-3
DNA: TGTGCCAGTAGCCCGGGACAGGCTTTCACAGATACGCAGTATTTT
CDR3: CASSPGQAFTDTQYF

size: few
V: TRBV7-9
D: -
J: TRBJ2-3
DNA: TGTGCCAGCAGCTTAGAGATGTCTCCCAGGTATTTT
CDR3: CASSLEMSPRYF

size: -
V: TRBV7-2
D: TRBD2
J: TRBJ2-5
DNA: TGTGCCAGCAGTTTCGCGGGAGAAGAGACCCAGTACTTC
CDR3: CASSFAGEETQYF

size: -
V: TRBV7-8
D: TRBD2
J: TRBJ2-5
DNA: TGTGCCAGCAGCTTTTCGCCCGGGGCGGGAGGAGAGACCCAGTACTTC
CDR3: CASSFSPGAGGETQYF

size: -
V: TRBV14
D: TRBD2
J: TRBJ2-7
DNA: TGTGCCAGCAGCCTCACTAGCGGGATGCCCGAGCAGTACTTC
CDR3: CASSLTSGMPEQYF

size: -
V: TRBV28
D: -
J: TRBJ1-1
DNA: TGTGCCAGCAGTTCCCCGCAGGAAGGTACCCCTGAAGCTTTCTTT
CDR3: CASSSPQEGTPEAFF

size: -
V: TRBV19
D: TRBD2
J: TRBJ2-1
DNA: TGTGCCAGCAAGGGACTAGCGGGTTCCTACAATGAGCAGTTCTTC
CDR3: CASKGLAGSYNEQFF

size: few
V: TRBV19
D: -
J: TRBJ2-1
DNA: TGTGCCAGTAGTGCCGGACACCCTCTCCCGGATGAGCAGTTCTTC
CDR3: CASSAGHPLPDEQFF

size: once
V: TRBV5-1
D: TRBD2
J: TRBJ2-3
DNA: TGCGCCAGCAGCGCGCAACTAGCGGGGACCCCAGATACGCAGTATTTT
CDR3: CASSAQLAGTPDTQYF

size: -
V: TRBV28
D: -
J: TRBJ1-4
DNA: TGTGCCAGCAGTTTATCGGACAGCGGTAATGAAAAACTGTTTTTT
CDR3: CASSLSDSGNEKLFF

size: -
V: TRBV5-1
D: -
J: TRBJ2-7
DNA: TGCGCCAGCAGCTTGGTGGTTAGCTCCCCCCCCCACGAGCAGTACTTC
CDR3: CASSLVVSSPPHEQYF